This T cell receptor beta chain was recorded in a study of blood T cell repertoires in COVID-19. Study details: Some COVID-19 samples were acute and others convalescent; all came from the United States, Italy and Spain. PBMCs, B-cell-depleted T cells, or T cells provided the cDNA or gDNA that made up the material.

CDR1 is SGHTA, CDR2 FQGNSA, per germline. CDR3 length: 15 residues. V lost 8 bases and J lost 14; bases outside the gene matches: 22. Participants spanned ages about 18 to 100 years and resided in around 25 US areas. Profiled with immunoSEQ multiplex PCR; TCRdb holds only in-frame clones, not every one. The repertoire has almost 500,000 clones, about 85% of them found once; the top ten carry just over 8%. The clonotype comes from a woman aged 55-69 years who had recovered from COVID-19. The chain carries TRBV7-2 and TRBJ2-3; TRBD1 matches at 7 bases. Sample: PBMCs or T cells enriched from blood (not recorded which). The CDR3, as DNA: TGTGCCAGCGTAAGTCAGCCCAGGGACAGAGGTTTGTCGTATTTT. Encoded protein: CASVSQPRDRGLSYF.